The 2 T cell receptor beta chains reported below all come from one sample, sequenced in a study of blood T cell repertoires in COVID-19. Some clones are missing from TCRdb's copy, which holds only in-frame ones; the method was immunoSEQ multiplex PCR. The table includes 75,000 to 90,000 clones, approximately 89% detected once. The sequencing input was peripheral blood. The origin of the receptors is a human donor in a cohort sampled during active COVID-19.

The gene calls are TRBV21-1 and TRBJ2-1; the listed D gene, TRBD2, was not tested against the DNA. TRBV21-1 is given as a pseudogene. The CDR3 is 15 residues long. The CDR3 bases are TGTGCCAGCAGCAGATTCCTACTCAATCTCAATGAGCAGTTCTTC. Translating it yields CASSRFLLNLNEQFF.

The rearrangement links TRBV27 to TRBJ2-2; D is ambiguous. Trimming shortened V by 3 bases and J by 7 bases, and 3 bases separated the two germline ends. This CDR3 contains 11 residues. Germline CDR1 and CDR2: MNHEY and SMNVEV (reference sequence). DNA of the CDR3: TGTGCCAGCAGTTTTAGCGGGGAGCTGTTTTTT. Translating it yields CASSFSGELFF.